This T cell receptor (beta chain) is from a study of siplizumab effects on memory and regulatory T cells (dated by TCRdb to about 2019). For the wider study: The effect of the anti-CD2 antibody siplizumab on alloreactive T-cell subsets was examined in allogeneic mixed lymphocyte reactions constructed from human PBMCs.

TCRbeta CDR3 sequencing was performed on sorted unstimulated T cells and on proliferating T cells recovered from mixed lymphocyte reactions. Fresh whole blood from more than 9 HLA-typed healthy donors served as the source for isolating PBMCs. On this clone: Its antigen remains undetermined. No clone much larger than this one lies a single base away; base qualities are absent.

The library was generated by the immunoSEQ multiplex PCR assay. Each sample had roughly 90,000 TCR templates assayed by the deep sequencing platform. Genomic DNA extracted from sorted T cells was the material used for TCRbeta CDR3 sequencing. Turning to the authors' computational methods: The R programming language was used for clonal analysis of the TCRbeta CDR3 data. Alloreactive CD4+ and CD8+ clones were defined by comparing unstimulated samples with post-reaction CFSE-low samples. Regulatory or non-regulatory origin was assigned to alloreactive CD4+ clones by matching of sequences to sorted unstimulated Treg and non-Treg repertoires. TCRdb provides this immuneACCESS table in a form limited to in-frame rearrangements. Some clones are lacking; in checked studies, under half of them reflect an unresolved V gene, and why the rest are absent is not known. That table furnishes V, J and clone size, whereas the DNA furnished D and trimming. In this sample the table shows about 97,000 clones, about 93% of which occur a single time. Jointly, the top ten make up roughly 1.1% of the sample.

The CDR3 goes from the cysteine to the phenylalanine over 13 residues. The only DNA kept is the CDR3, 39 bases in frame from the first base. Via the germline V gene, CDR1 is SQVTM and CDR2 ANQGSEA. V is pared back by 2 bases and J by 8 bases, with 15 bases lying between the germline termini. Points the paper makes about the study in general: Among mappable alloreactive CD4+ clones, the Treg-derived fraction averaged around 63% with siplizumab versus 25% to 30% in control reactions. Greater diversity appeared to be present in unstimulated naive T cells than in memory T cells, and a substantial contribution to the alloresponse seemed to be made by naive cells. Roughly 80-97% of proliferating CD4+ or CD8+ clones could not be assigned a naive or memory phenotype. Because sequences at frequencies below about 10^-5 were poorly captured, only a minor fraction of alloreactive clones could be mapped back to unstimulated subsets. No functional confirmation was obtained for the suppressive function of proliferating Tregs from siplizumab cultures. The cumulative frequency of alloreactive sequences traceable to unstimulated CD4+ memory T cells was significantly reduced by siplizumab.

Sequenced material: CD4+ T cells sorted from blood. The TCR was taken from a human donor in good health. The sequence links TRBV29-1 to TRBJ1-2; the D segment could be TRBD1, given 6 matching bases. The CDR3 protein is CSVESEGVRGYTF. In nucleotide form, the sequence is TGCAGCGTTGAATCGGAGGGGGTGAGGGGCTACACCTTC.